Below are 14 T cell receptor beta chains sequenced from a single sample in a study of cytomegalovirus exposure and HLA in healthy donors. In the PCR, 60 Vbeta and 13 Jbeta primers were used. TCRdb keeps only in-frame clones here, not all; method: immunoSEQ multiplex PCR. The table has under 200,000 clones, about four fifths seen once. Sequencing was performed on PBMCs. These receptors all stem from a woman aged 18-35 years in good health and CMV-seronegative.

The CDR3 is CASTSTGGSYEQYF. In DNA form, the CDR3 reads TGCGCCAGCACCTCGACAGGGGGATCCTACGAGCAGTACTTC. This chain uses TRBV5-1 with TRBJ2-7; 9 bases fit TRBD1. Germline loops: CDR1 SGHRS, CDR2 YFSETQ. The CDR3 totals 14 residues. The junction had 5 bases not matched to a gene; V was cut back by 6 bases and J by 1 base.

The chain recombines TRBV28 with TRBJ2-7; 7 nucleotides match TRBD1. The CDR3 extends over 14 amino acids. The V segment lost 5 bases and the J segment 4 bases; nucleotides outside the gene matches: 8. Germline V gene lookup returns CDR1 MDHEN and CDR2 SYDVKM. CDR3 sequence reads: CASSRQGRKYEQYF. The CDR3 bases are TGTGCCAGCAGTAGACAGGGAAGAAAGTACGAGCAGTACTTC.

The CDR3 spells CASSLSREYEQYF. The CDR3 coding sequence is TGTGCCAGCAGCTTATCTCGAGAGTACGAGCAGTACTTC. The V and J genes are TRBV7-9 and TRBJ2-7; unclear D gene. The ends were cut back, 2 bases at V and 4 bases at J, with 9 bases in the middle. The CDR3 covers 13 residues. The germline CDR1 and CDR2 sequences are SEHNR and FQNEAQ (reference sequence).

The chain employs TRBV7-9 and TRBJ1-1; D not resolved. Deletions cut 6 bases from V and 1 base from J, with 12 bases between. CDR3 length equals 14 residues. Germline lookup yields CDR1 SEHNR and CDR2 FQNEAQ (reference sequence). CDR3: CASRHDKRNTEAFF. Here the CDR3 DNA reads TGTGCCAGCAGACACGACAAACGGAACACTGAAGCTTTCTTT.

This chain links TRBV19 with TRBJ2-7; TRBD2 matches at 9 bases. Germline V gives CDR1 LNHDA, CDR2 SQIVND (reference sequence). V lost 5 bases to trimming and J lost 2 bases; unmatched junction nucleotides: 4. This CDR3 spans 14 amino acids. In DNA form, the CDR3 reads TGTGCCAGTAGTCTCGCGGGAGGGCCCTACGAGCAGTACTTC. This gives the protein CASSLAGGPYEQYF. Complete variable domain (other parts from reference TRBV19 and TRBJ2-7): DGGITQSPKYLFRKEGQNVTLSCEQNLNHDAMYWYRQDPGQGLRLIYYSQIVNDFQKGDIAEGYSVSREKKESFPLTVTSAQKNPTAFYLCASSLAGGPYEQYFGPGTRLTVT.

The J gene is TRBJ2-5, the V gene TRBV6-1; 7 bases match TRBD1. CDR1 and CDR2 (germline): MNHNS, SASEGT. Trimming removed 8 bases from V and 2 bases from J; junction bases left unmatched: 5. The CDR3 length is 13 residues. The CDR3 loop is CASGGQIQETQYF. The CDR3 coding sequence is TGTGCCAGCGGGGGACAGATACAAGAGACCCAGTACTTC.

The V and J genes are TRBV4-3 and TRBJ2-1; the match to TRBD2 covers 9 bases. Trimming took 1 base from V and 6 from J; bases not matched to a gene: 10. Germline CDR1 and CDR2: LGHNA and YSLEER. This CDR3 region has 17 residues. The CDR3 sequence is CASSQGSGLAFPNEQFF. For the CDR3, the DNA is TGCGCCAGCAGCCAAGGGTCGGGACTAGCTTTTCCCAATGAGCAGTTCTTC.

The chain carries TRBV5-5 and TRBJ1-2, with D possibly matching TRBD1 (5 bases). CDR1 and CDR2 (germline): SGHKS, YYEKEE (reference sequence). Trimming left V 3 bases short and J 4 bases short, with 10 bases between. The length of the CDR3 is 13 residues. DNA of the CDR3: TGTGCCAGCAGCTCTCTTGACAGCTATGGCTACACCTTC. This gives the protein CASSSLDSYGYTF.

The chain is built from TRBV5-6 and TRBJ1-2, with 7 bases fitting TRBD1. This CDR3 region has 15 residues. The J segment lost 5 bases and the V segment lost 6 bases, leaving 13 bases of the junction unmatched. Germline V gene data show CDR1 as SGHDT and CDR2 as YYEEEE. For the CDR3, the DNA is TGTGCCAGCAACTTCGGTACGGGACAGACATATGGCTACACCTTC. Its translation: CASNFGTGQTYGYTF.

The genes are TRBV2 and TRBJ2-7; possibly TRBD1 for D (6 bases). Trimming took off 11 bases at V and 5 bases at J, with 16 bases between the two ends. Germline V gene data show CDR1 as SNHLY and CDR2 as FYNNEI. The CDR3 consists of 12 residues. The CDR3: CAGRDGGDEQYF. Written as DNA, the CDR3 is TGTGCCGGACGAGATGGGGGCGACGAGCAGTACTTC.

The chain couples TRBV7-9 to TRBJ1-4; 9 bases are a match to TRBD1. The length of the CDR3 is 14 residues. Germline CDR1 is SEHNR and CDR2 is FQNEAQ (reference sequence). With V trimmed by 6 bases and J by 4 bases, 3 bases remained unmatched. The CDR3 DNA reads TGTGCCAGCAGTAAGGACAGGGGTAATGAAAAACTGTTTTTT. Translated, it gives CASSKDRGNEKLFF.

The V and J genes are TRBV4-3 and TRBJ2-7; possible D gene TRBD2, 6 bases. Trimming cost V 2 bases and J 0 bases, with 20 bases left between them. The CDR3 has 18 residues. Germline V gene data show CDR1 as LGHNA and CDR2 as YSLEER. CDR3 sequence reads: CASSQNWISGLSSYEQYF. Here the CDR3 DNA reads TGCGCCAGCAGCCAAAATTGGATTAGCGGCTTAAGCTCCTACGAGCAGTACTTC.

J is TRBJ2-5 and V is TRBV7-9; TRBD1 matches at 8 bases. This CDR3 is 16 amino acids long. CDR1 is SEHNR, CDR2 FQNEAQ, per germline (reference sequence). Unmatched junction bases numbered 13, after V lost 5 bases and J lost 5 bases. CDR3 sequence: CASSPRGQGAGETQYF. For the CDR3, the DNA is TGTGCCAGCAGCCCCAGAGGGCAGGGGGCGGGGGAGACCCAGTACTTC. The full variable domain, completed using reference TRBV7-9 and TRBJ2-5, is DTGVSQNPRHKITKRGQNVTFRCDPISEHNRLYWYRQTLGQGPEFLTYFQNEAQLEKSRLLSDRFSAERPKGSFSTLEIQRTEQGDSAMYLCASSPRGQGAGETQYFGPGTRLLVL.

The chain is built from TRBV2 and TRBJ1-5, with a possible D match to TRBD1 (5 bases). Trimming removed 0 bases from V and 5 bases from J, with 11 bases in between. The germline V gene has CDR1 SNHLY and CDR2 FYNNEI. This CDR3 has 15 amino acids. CDR3 protein: CASSEALGGDQPQHF. The CDR3, as DNA: TGTGCCAGCAGTGAAGCGCTCGGGGGGGATCAGCCCCAGCATTTT. Supplemented by reference TRBV2 and TRBJ1-5, the full variable domain reads EPEVTQTPSHQVTQMGQEVILRCVPISNHLYFYWYRQILGQKVEFLVSFYNNEISEKSEIFDDQFSVERPDGSNFTLKIRSTKLEDSAMYFCASSEALGGDQPQHFGDGTRLSIL.